A selection of T cell receptor beta chains follows, all from one sample in a study of OX40 agonist ivuxolimab in advanced cancers. The repertoire was sequenced with immunoSEQ multiplex PCR; TCRdb's copy has only in-frame clones and lacks some. The sample lists 150,000 to 170,000 clones, 90% to 95% occurring once. The material was CD4+ or CD8+ T cells sorted from blood, obtained in a trial of the OX40 agonist ivuxolimab. These receptors were obtained from an adult with an advanced solid tumor such as melanoma, head and neck, liver or kidney cancer. The CDR3 runs from the conserved cysteine through the conserved F or W. D genes are given only for firm matches. The size of a clone is reported for some rows only, either as once, few or many, or as a class for expanded clones.

clone size	D gene	V gene	CDR3 protein
NA	NA	TRBV9	CASSIGVPSSGNTIYF
once	NA	TRBV29-1	CSVGVLGLAQETQYF
NA	NA	TRBV16	CASSQGTSGNTIYF
NA	TRBD1	TRBV15	CATSRAFGQGTYEQYF
NA	NA	TRBV7-2	CASSLSRVEQFF
NA	NA	TRBV7-6	CASSLHRDQPQHF
NA	NA	TRBV7-8	CASSLRENTEAFF
NA	NA	TRBV30	CAWTMEGRNTIYF
NA	TRBD2	TRBV5-1	CASSPTGGPFDNEQFF
NA	TRBD1	TRBV28	CASSLSPRTGAKNEQFF
NA	NA	TRBV7-9	CASSLGVGSNQPQHF
NA	NA	TRBV27	CASSEFNQPQHF
NA	NA	TRBV5-1	CASSPTKTDKDYTGELFF
NA	TRBD1	TRBV10-3	CATRDRAAGQPQHF
NA	NA	TRBV6-5	CASSATLGQPQHF
NA	NA	TRBV19	CASWNRDVTEAFF
NA	NA	TRBV4-3	CASSQEARVGGHTF
NA	TRBD2	TRBV30	CAWRRDYTDTQYF
NA	TRBD1	TRBV5-5	CASSPRDRGYNEQFF
NA	TRBD2	TRBV7-2	CASSQDPAAPLAGHYEQYF
NA	TRBD1	TRBV28	CASSSSGDRDYGYTF
NA	NA	TRBV27	CASSSPPRGRGPSTDTQYF
NA	NA	TRBV5-8	CASSLGDVTEAFF
NA	NA	TRBV6-6	CASRPQGGSTDTQYF
NA	NA	TRBV11-2	CASSLEPGSNTEAFF
NA	TRBD1	TRBV15	CATSRGTGYDADYGYTF
NA	TRBD2	TRBV9	CASSPRVSGGALQETQYF
NA	NA	TRBV11-3	CASSLQGGGLGETQYF
once	NA	TRBV6-5	CASRESLAKNIQYF
NA	NA	TRBV28	CASSLRETQYF
NA	NA	TRBV10-1	CASSGQKDSPLHF
NA	TRBD2	TRBV16	CASSHRAGFTYNEQFF
NA	NA	TRBV28	CASSLMNYGYTF
NA	TRBD2	TRBV27	CASSWREGTYEQYF
NA	NA	TRBV29-1	CSVELRRGNTEAFF
once	TRBD1	TRBV6-5	CASSYDRGHNYGYTF
NA	NA	TRBV5-6	CASSLGQGRAEKLFF
NA	NA	TRBV18	CASSPRTDRTEAFF
NA	TRBD1	TRBV9	CASSATQGNIRSYGYTF
NA	TRBD2	TRBV5-4	CASSLGGGRDTDTQYF
NA	TRBD1	TRBV6-1	CASYGTDYEQYF
NA	NA	TRBV19	CASSTRRIMNTEAFF
NA	NA	TRBV2	CASSETAEKLFF
NA	NA	TRBV5-1	CASSLAVYNEKLFF
NA	TRBD1	TRBV5-6	CASSPGTGASTPSGNTIYF
NA	NA	TRBV5-1	CASTPGPGVTGNTIYF
NA	NA	TRBV11-2	CASSSVLTGNTIYF
NA	TRBD1	TRBV7-9	CASSSRTGGGLYTEAFF
NA	NA	TRBV6-5	CASSYRGQFEKLFF
NA	NA	TRBV5-1	CASSDPGGPYEQYF
NA	NA	TRBV6-1	CASSSIYEQYF
once	TRBD2	TRBV7-2	CASLQGLGADTQYF
NA	NA	TRBV10-3	CAISADRYTGELFF
NA	NA	TRBV6-6	CASRGTVDYEQYF
NA	NA	TRBV28	CASSTGLGGPRNQPQHF
NA	TRBD2	TRBV5-4	CASRVETSGNEQFF
NA	TRBD2	TRBV7-8	CASSKGAGEDNEQFF
NA	TRBD2	TRBV30	CAWSVWRTSGRGETQYF